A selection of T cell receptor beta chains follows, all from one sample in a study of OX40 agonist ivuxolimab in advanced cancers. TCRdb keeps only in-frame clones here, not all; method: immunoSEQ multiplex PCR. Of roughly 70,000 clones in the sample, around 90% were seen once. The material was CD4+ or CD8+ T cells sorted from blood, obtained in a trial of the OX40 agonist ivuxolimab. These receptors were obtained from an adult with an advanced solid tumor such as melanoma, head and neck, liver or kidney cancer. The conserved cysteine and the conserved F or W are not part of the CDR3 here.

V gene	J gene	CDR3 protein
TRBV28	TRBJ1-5	ASRTTGVQPQH
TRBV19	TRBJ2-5	ASSRSRSQETQY
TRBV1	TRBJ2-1	TSSQTSGGAFGDEQF
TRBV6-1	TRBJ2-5	ASSPGGGEEETQY
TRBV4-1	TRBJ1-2	ASSQEENYGYT
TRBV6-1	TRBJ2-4	ASSEEQGKGFRFGIQY
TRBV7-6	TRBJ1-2	ASSLGREGYT
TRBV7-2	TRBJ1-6	ASSLVYRNNSPLH
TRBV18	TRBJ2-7	ASSPPGDRYEQY
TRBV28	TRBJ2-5	ASSFGGQGGETQY
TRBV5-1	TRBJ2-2	ASRLGLGAGELF
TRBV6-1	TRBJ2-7	ASSDGTSGRVDEQY
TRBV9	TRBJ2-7	ASSVGLAGGDYEQY
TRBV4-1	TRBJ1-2	ASSAGTNYGYT
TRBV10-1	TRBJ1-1	ASSESKAF
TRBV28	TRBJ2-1	ASSIINEQF
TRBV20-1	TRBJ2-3	SAPRIDTQY
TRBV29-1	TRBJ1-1	SSTGTPTEAF
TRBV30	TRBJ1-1	AWRYLTWVGTEAF
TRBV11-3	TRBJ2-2	ASSFQGATGELF
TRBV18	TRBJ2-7	ASSPEPREEQY
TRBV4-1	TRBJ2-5	ASSQYRGETQY
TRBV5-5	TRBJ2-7	ASSTGAGQGIHEQY
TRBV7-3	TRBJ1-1	ASSLTGITEAF
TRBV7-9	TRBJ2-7	ASSKAGTVSYEQY
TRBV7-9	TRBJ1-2	ASSLAGDYGYT
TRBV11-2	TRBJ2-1	ASPSGAGGNNEQF
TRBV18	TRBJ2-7	ASSPFGTGVAYEQY
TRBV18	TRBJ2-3	ASSPPSGRADTQY
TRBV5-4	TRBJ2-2	ASSRNTGELF
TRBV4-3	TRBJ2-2	ASSPSPGQGWTGELF
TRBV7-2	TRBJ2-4	ASSPTSGGARAKNIQY
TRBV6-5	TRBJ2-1	ASSPDSYNEQF
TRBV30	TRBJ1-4	AWNARLGKLF
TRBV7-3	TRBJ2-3	ASSLTGGTDTQY
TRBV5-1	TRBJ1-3	ASRPTGDGNTIY
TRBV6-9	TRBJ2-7	ASSSRPSGYEQY
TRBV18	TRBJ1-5	ASSLWRDNQPQH